The clone carrying this T cell receptor beta chain has at least ten counts. This sample is drawn from a study of early T cells in non-severe SARS-CoV-2 infection. This CDR3 has 15 amino acids. Per germline, CDR1 MNHEY and CDR2 SVGAGI. V dropped 6 bases and J dropped 2 bases, with 15 bases sitting between them. MiXCR, applied by TCRdb to the 5' RACE reads, yields one record per CDR3 protein. The sample includes tens of thousands of distinct CDR3 sequences, more than 10% of them seen just once. V usage is TRBV6-5 and J usage is TRBJ2-3; D possibly uses TRBD1 or TRBD2 (5 bases each). The sequence was collected from an adult who was a healthcare worker with PCR-confirmed SARS-CoV-2 infection or an uninfected control (not recorded which). The specimen was whole blood. The CDR3 spells CASSPGTPNTDTQYF. CDR3 nucleotides: TGTGCCAGCAGCCCGGGGACCCCTAACACAGATACGCAGTATTTT.